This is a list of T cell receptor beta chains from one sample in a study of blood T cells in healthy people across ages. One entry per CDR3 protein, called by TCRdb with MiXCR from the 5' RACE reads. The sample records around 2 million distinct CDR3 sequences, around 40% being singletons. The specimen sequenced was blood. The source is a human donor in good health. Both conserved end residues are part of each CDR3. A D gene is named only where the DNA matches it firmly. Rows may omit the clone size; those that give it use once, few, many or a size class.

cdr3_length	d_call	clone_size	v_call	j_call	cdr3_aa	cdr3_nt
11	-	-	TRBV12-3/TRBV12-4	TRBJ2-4	CASSLYQERYF	TGTGCCAGCAGTTTATACCAGGAGCGGTACTTC
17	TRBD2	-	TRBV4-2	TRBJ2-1	CASSQGVGRGNYNEQFF	TGTGCCAGCAGCCAAGGAGTAGGGCGGGGGAACTACAATGAGCAGTTCTTC
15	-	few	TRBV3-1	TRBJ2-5	CASSQGGRGRETQYF	TGTGCCAGCAGCCAAGGGGGTCGCGGTAGAGAGACCCAGTACTTC
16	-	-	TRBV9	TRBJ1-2	CASSVASNRENYGYTF	TGTGCCAGCAGCGTAGCTTCAAACCGGGAGAACTATGGCTACACCTTC
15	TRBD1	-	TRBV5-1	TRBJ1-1	CASSKNPQGGTEAFF	TGCGCCAGCAGCAAAAACCCACAGGGGGGCACTGAAGCTTTCTTT
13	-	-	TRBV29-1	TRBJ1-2	CSVDRGPLYGYTF	TGCAGCGTTGATCGTGGGCCCCTATATGGCTACACCTTC
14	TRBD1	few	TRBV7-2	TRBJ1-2	CASSTLDRNYGYTF	TGTGCCAGCAGTACCCTGGACAGGAATTATGGCTACACCTTC
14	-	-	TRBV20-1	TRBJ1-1	CSARRLLSGSEAFF	TGCAGTGCTAGGCGGCTTTTATCAGGGTCTGAAGCTTTCTTT
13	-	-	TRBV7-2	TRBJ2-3	CASSWAGADTQYF	TGTGCCAGCAGCTGGGCTGGAGCAGATACGCAGTATTTT
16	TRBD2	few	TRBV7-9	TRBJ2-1	CASITLGGSSYNEQFF	TGTGCCAGCATCACACTGGGGGGGAGCTCCTACAATGAGCAGTTCTTC
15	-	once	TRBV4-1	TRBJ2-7	CASSQDQGELYEQYF	TGCGCCAGCAGCCAAGATCAAGGGGAGCTCTACGAGCAGTACTTC
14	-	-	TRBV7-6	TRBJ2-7	CASSPHGESYEQYF	TGTGCCAGCAGCCCACATGGTGAGTCCTACGAGCAGTACTTC
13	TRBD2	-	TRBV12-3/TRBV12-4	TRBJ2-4	CASSWTSGGTEYF	TGTGCCAGCAGTTGGACTAGCGGGGGGACGGAGTACTTC
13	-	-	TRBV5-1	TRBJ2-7	CASRFMGRYEQYF	TGCGCCAGCAGATTCATGGGCCGCTACGAGCAGTACTTC
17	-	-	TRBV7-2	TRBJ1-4	CASSLVSVQANNEKLFF	TGTGCCAGCAGCTTAGTGTCGGTGCAGGCTAATAATGAAAAACTGTTTTTT
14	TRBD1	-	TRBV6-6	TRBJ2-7	CASSWTGVAYEQYF	TGTGCCAGCAGCTGGACAGGGGTGGCCTACGAGCAGTACTTC
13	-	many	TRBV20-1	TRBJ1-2	CSAQSGGREGYTF	TGCAGTGCCCAGTCGGGAGGTCGTGAAGGCTACACCTTC
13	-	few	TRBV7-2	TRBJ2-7	CASSLAGGTEQYF	TGTGCCAGCAGCTTAGCGGGGGGCACCGAGCAGTACTTC
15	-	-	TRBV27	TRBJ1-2	CASSPRGVNVYGYTF	TGTGCCAGCAGCCCTAGGGGCGTTAATGTCTATGGCTACACCTTC
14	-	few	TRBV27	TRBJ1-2	CASSLVLGGDGYTF	TGTGCCAGCAGTTTAGTATTGGGGGGTGACGGCTACACCTTC
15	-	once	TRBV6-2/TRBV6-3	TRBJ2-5	CASSWGPSLRETQYF	TGTGCCAGCAGTTGGGGACCATCCTTACGGGAGACCCAGTACTTC
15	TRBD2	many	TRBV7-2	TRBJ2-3	CASSRSTSGGDTQYF	TGTGCCAGCAGCCGTTCGACTAGCGGGGGAGATACGCAGTATTTT
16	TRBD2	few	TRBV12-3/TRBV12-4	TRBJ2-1	CASSFLAGPRSNEQFF	TGTGCCAGCAGTTTTTTAGCGGGACCAAGGTCCAATGAGCAGTTCTTC
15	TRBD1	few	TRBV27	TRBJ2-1	CASLRLGTAYNEQFF	TGTGCCAGCCTGCGGTTGGGGACAGCCTACAATGAGCAGTTCTTC
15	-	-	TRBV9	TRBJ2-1	CASSAIATGGNEQFF	TGTGCCAGCAGTGCCATAGCGACCGGTGGCAATGAGCAGTTCTTC
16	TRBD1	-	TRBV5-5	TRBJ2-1	CASSLGPGQGANEQFF	TGTGCCAGCAGCTTGGGGCCGGGACAGGGGGCCAATGAGCAGTTCTTC
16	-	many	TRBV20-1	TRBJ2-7	CSARVSRLVRSYEQYF	TGCAGTGCTAGAGTATCCCGCCTAGTACGATCCTACGAGCAGTACTTC
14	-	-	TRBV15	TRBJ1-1	CATSRRRGNTEAFF	TGTGCCACCAGCAGGAGAAGGGGGAACACTGAAGCTTTCTTT
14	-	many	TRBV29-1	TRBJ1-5	CSAAGAYDPQPQHF	TGCAGCGCCGCCGGAGCCTATGACCCCCAGCCCCAGCATTTT
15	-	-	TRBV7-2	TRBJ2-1	CASSLEGAGYNEQFF	TGTGCCAGCAGCTTAGAGGGGGCGGGATACAATGAGCAGTTCTTC
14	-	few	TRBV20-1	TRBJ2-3	CSARDRVGGYTQYF	TGCAGTGCTAGAGATAGAGTGGGGGGATATACGCAGTATTTT
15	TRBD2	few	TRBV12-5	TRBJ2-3	CASGLAGTGTDTQYF	TGTGCTAGTGGTCTAGCGGGGACGGGAACAGATACGCAGTATTTT
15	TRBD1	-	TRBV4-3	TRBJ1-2	CASSQDRQGRYGYTF	TGCGCCAGCAGCCAAGATAGACAGGGCCGCTATGGCTACACCTTC
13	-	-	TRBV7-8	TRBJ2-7	CASSLALGHEQYF	TGTGCCAGCAGCTTAGCGCTAGGGCACGAGCAGTACTTC
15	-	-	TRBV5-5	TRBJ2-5	CASSLEAELLGTQYF	TGTGCCAGCAGCTTGGAAGCAGAGCTCCTGGGGACCCAGTACTTC
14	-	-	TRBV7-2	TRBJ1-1	CASSFKGRNTEAFF	TGTGCCAGCAGCTTTAAGGGGAGGAACACTGAAGCTTTCTTT
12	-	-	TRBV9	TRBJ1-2	CASSVGGREHTF	TGTGCCAGCAGCGTAGGGGGCAGGGAACACACCTTC
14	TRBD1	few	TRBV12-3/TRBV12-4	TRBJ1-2	CATRNTGGHYGYTF	TGTGCCACCAGAAACACAGGGGGTCACTATGGCTACACCTTC
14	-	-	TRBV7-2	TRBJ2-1	CASSLTYQFNEQFF	TGTGCCAGCAGCTTAACTTATCAGTTCAATGAGCAGTTCTTC
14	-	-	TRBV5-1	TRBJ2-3	CASSLEVRGDAQYF	TGCGCCAGCAGCTTGGAAGTTAGGGGGGATGCGCAGTATTTT
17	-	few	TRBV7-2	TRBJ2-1	CASSPGGGGFADNEQFF	TGTGCCAGCAGCCCCGGTGGGGGGGGCTTCGCAGACAATGAGCAGTTCTTC
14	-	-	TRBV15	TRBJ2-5	CATSAEVWGETQYF	TGTGCCACCAGCGCGGAGGTGTGGGGTGAGACCCAGTACTTC
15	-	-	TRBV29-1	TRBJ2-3	CSVEIRTTGPDTRYF	TGCAGCGTTGAAATCCGAACCACGGGCCCAGATACGCGGTATTTT
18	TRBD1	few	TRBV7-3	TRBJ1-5	CASSLKPPRGAYNQPQHF	TGTGCCAGCAGCTTAAAGCCCCCCAGGGGGGCTTACAATCAGCCCCAGCATTTT
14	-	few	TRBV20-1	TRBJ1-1	CSAREGAEDTEAFF	TGCAGTGCTAGAGAGGGGGCGGAGGACACTGAAGCTTTCTTT
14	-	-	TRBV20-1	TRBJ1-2	CSASGVAANYGYTF	TGCAGTGCTAGTGGGGTTGCGGCTAACTATGGCTACACCTTC
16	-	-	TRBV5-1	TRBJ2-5	CASRFGSSLYQETQYF	TGCGCCAGCAGATTCGGTTCTTCCCTGTACCAAGAGACCCAGTACTTC
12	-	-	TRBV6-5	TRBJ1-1	CATSDMNTEAFF	TGTGCCACCAGCGATATGAACACTGAAGCTTTCTTT
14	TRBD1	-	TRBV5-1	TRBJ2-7	CASSWGQSEGEQYF	TGCGCCAGCAGCTGGGGACAGTCGGAAGGCGAGCAGTACTTC
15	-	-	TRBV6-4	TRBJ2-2	CASSPGELDTGELFF	TGTGCCAGCAGTCCTGGGGAGTTGGACACCGGGGAGCTGTTTTTT
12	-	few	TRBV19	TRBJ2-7	CASSIWGYEQYF	TGTGCCAGTAGTATATGGGGCTACGAGCAGTACTTC
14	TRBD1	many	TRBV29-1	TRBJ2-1	CSVGRGSSYNEQFF	TGCAGCGTGGGCAGGGGGAGCTCCTACAATGAGCAGTTCTTC
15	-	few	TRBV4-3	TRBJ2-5	CAGSPRQSSQETQYF	TGCGCCGGCAGCCCGCGGCAGAGTAGCCAAGAGACCCAGTACTTC
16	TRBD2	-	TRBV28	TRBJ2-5	CASSSTSGGAQETQYF	TGTGCCAGCAGTTCGACTAGCGGGGGGGCACAAGAGACCCAGTACTTC
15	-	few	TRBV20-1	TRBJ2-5	CSAQTGGRYQETQYF	TGCAGTGCCCAGACCGGGGGCCGATACCAAGAGACCCAGTACTTC
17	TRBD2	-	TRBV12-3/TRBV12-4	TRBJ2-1	CASTLRGGASPYNEQFF	TGTGCCAGCACCCTTCGGGGGGGCGCTTCCCCCTACAATGAGCAGTTCTTC
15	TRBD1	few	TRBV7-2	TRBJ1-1	CASTRQGVGNTEAFF	TGTGCCAGCACCAGACAGGGGGTAGGGAACACTGAAGCTTTCTTT
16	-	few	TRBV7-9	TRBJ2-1	CASSLAGQLPYNEQFF	TGTGCCAGCAGCTTAGCCGGGCAGTTACCCTACAATGAGCAGTTCTTC
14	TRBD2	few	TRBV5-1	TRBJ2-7	CASSGGGHSYEQYF	TGCGCCAGCAGCGGCGGGGGGCACTCCTACGAGCAGTACTTC